Listed below are T cell receptor beta chains from one sample, sequenced in a study of blood T cells in healthy people across ages. TCRdb re-called the 5' RACE reads with MiXCR, one entry per CDR3 protein. There are more than 1 million distinct CDR3 sequences in the sample; 35% to 55% occur only once, and approximately 19% lies in the top ten. The sequenced sample consisted of blood. These receptors all stem from a woman aged 55-75 years in good health. The CDR3 runs from the conserved cysteine through the conserved F or W. A D gene is named only where the DNA matches it firmly. Clone size is not always given. Where it is, it says once, few, many or a class for expanded clones.

- | TRBJ2-5 | - | TRBV20-1 | TGCGGTGCTAGAGACGCCAGGACAGCTCAAGAGACCCAGTACTTC | CGARDARTAQETQYF
- | TRBJ2-7 | TRBD2 | TRBV11-2 | TGTGTCAGCAGGGCGACGGGCGGGAGGCAGTACGAGCAGTACTTC | CVSRATGGRQYEQYF
once | TRBJ1-4 | - | TRBV2 | TGTGCCAGCGGCACAGATAATGAAAAACTGTTTTTT | CASGTDNEKLFF
- | TRBJ1-1 | - | TRBV2 | TGTGCCAGCATAACGGACCAAGCAATGAACACTGAAGCTTTCTTT | CASITDQAMNTEAFF
few | TRBJ1-6 | TRBD1 | TRBV10-3 | TGTGCCATCAGTGAGGAGACAGGGGAACTCAATTCACCCCTCCACTTT | CAISEETGELNSPLHF
- | TRBJ2-7 | TRBD2 | TRBV11-1 | TGTGCCAGCAGCCTCCGGGACTATCAGTACGAGCAGTACTTC | CASSLRDYQYEQYF
- | TRBJ2-1 | - | TRBV6-4 | TGTGCCAGCAGTGACTGGGGGGGCCAACCGTTCTTC | CASSDWGGQPFF
- | TRBJ1-4 | - | TRBV29-1 | TGCAGCGTTGCATGGGGCTCCGATTCTAATGAAAAACTGTTTTTT | CSVAWGSDSNEKLFF
few | TRBJ2-3 | - | TRBV9 | TGTGCCAGCAGCAACCCGATGGGCCGCGCAGATACGCAGTATTTT | CASSNPMGRADTQYF
- | TRBJ2-7 | TRBD2 | TRBV5-1 | TGCGCCAGCAGCTTCTTGGGGGAGAAAGCGGGAGGGCCTTTTGAAGAGCAGTACTTC | CASSFLGEKAGGPFEEQYF
- | TRBJ2-1 | TRBD1 | TRBV6-5 | TGTGCCAGCAGTCCCTTAAGTGGGACAGGGGAGGGCGAGCAGTTCTTC | CASSPLSGTGEGEQFF
- | TRBJ2-3 | - | TRBV5-1 | TGCGCCAGCAGCTTGGGTAGCGCCTCTGATACGCAGTATTTT | CASSLGSASDTQYF
once | TRBJ1-2 | TRBD1 | TRBV5-6 | TGTGCCAGCAGCATCCCCGGGACAGGGGGTTTATTCGGCTACACCTTC | CASSIPGTGGLFGYTF
- | TRBJ2-5 | - | TRBV27 | TGTGCCAGCAGTTTATGGTTGGGAAGTGAGCAGTACTTC | CASSLWLGSEQYF
- | TRBJ2-3 | - | TRBV2 | TGTGCCAGCTTCAGGACTTCCACAGATACGCAGTATTTT | CASFRTSTDTQYF
few | TRBJ2-7 | TRBD2 | TRBV20-1 | TGCAGTGCTAGCGGTCCTAGCGGATACTACGAGCAGTACTTC | CSASGPSGYYEQYF
- | TRBJ2-6 | - | TRBV6-6 | TGTGCCAGCAGGTGGACTGGGGCCAACGTCCTGACTTTC | CASRWTGANVLTF
- | TRBJ2-1 | TRBD2 | TRBV9 | TGTGCCAGCAGCCCCCAAGGAGGGGTACTAGCGCACAATGAGCAGTTCTTC | CASSPQGGVLAHNEQFF
- | TRBJ2-7 | - | TRBV7-9 | TGTGCCAGCAGTCCGCCTCGAGGGAGCCGCGACGAGCAGTACTTC | CASSPPRGSRDEQYF
few | TRBJ2-7 | TRBD2 | TRBV7-9 | TGTGCCAGCAGCCTCGGGACTAGCGGGACAGGGGCCTACGAGCAGTACTTC | CASSLGTSGTGAYEQYF
- | TRBJ1-2 | - | TRBV25-1 | TGTGCCAGCAGTGTGGGGGGGTGTCTTTATGGCTACACCTTC | CASSVGGCLYGYTF
- | TRBJ1-1 | TRBD1 | TRBV7-7 | TGTGCCAGCAGCTTAACAGGGGAAACTGAAGCTTTCTTT | CASSLTGETEAFF
few | TRBJ2-1 | - | TRBV7-9 | TGTGCCAGCAGACAGGGAGACAATGAGCAGTTCTTC | CASRQGDNEQFF
few | TRBJ1-2 | TRBD1 | TRBV29-1 | TGCAGCGTTGAGCCAGGGGGCGCGGCTGGCTACACCTTC | CSVEPGGAAGYTF
- | TRBJ1-2 | - | TRBV25-1 | TGTGCCAGCAGTAAGACAGCCCCCTATGGCTACACCTTC | CASSKTAPYGYTF
- | TRBJ2-3 | - | TRBV7-9 | TGTGCCAGCAGCCCTGGTACAGGGTCTTTAGATACGCAGTATTTT | CASSPGTGSLDTQYF
few | TRBJ2-7 | - | TRBV27 | TGTGCCAGCAGGACTTCCTGGGGCGAGCAGTACTTC | CASRTSWGEQYF
- | TRBJ2-7 | - | TRBV7-9 | TGTGCCAGCAGCTTTGAGGCAGGAGCCTACGAGCAGTACTTC | CASSFEAGAYEQYF
few | TRBJ2-7 | - | TRBV9 | TGTGCCAGCAGCGTAGGGTCTAGCTCCTACAATGAGCAGTACTTC | CASSVGSSSYNEQYF
- | TRBJ2-1 | TRBD1 | TRBV3-1 | TGTGCCAGCAGCCAAGATCCCGGGACAGGGTGGGATGAGCAGTTCTTC | CASSQDPGTGWDEQFF
- | TRBJ2-7 | - | TRBV28 | TGTGCCAGCAGTTTAGAGGGGAGAGGGCAGTACTTC | CASSLEGRGQYF
- | TRBJ2-5 | - | TRBV27 | TGTGCCAGCAGTTCCTCAGTAGGTGGGACCCAGTACTTC | CASSSSVGGTQYF
- | TRBJ1-4 | TRBD1 | TRBV12-3/TRBV12-4 | TGTGCCAGCAGTGGAAGACAGGGAGATGTTTCGACTAATGAAAAACTGTTTTTT | CASSGRQGDVSTNEKLFF
- | TRBJ2-7 | - | TRBV9 | TGTGCCAGCAGCGCCGAGTGGGGCAGCCCCTACGAGCAGTACTTC | CASSAEWGSPYEQYF
few | TRBJ1-2 | - | TRBV7-9 | TGTGCCAGCAGCTTAGATGAGGGCGGACTCGGCTACACCTTC | CASSLDEGGLGYTF